One and the same sample provided the 27 T cell receptor beta chains below, sequenced in a study of T cells expressing NK-cell markers (dated by TCRdb to 2018 to 2020). To prepare the library, 5' RACE was applied. Instrument used: Illumina HiSeq 2000. One entry per CDR3 protein sequence results from the TCRdb reprocessing of the reads, with DNA left out. The sample's table covers 400,000 to 550,000 distinct CDR3 sequences. The ten largest clones add up to about 7.1% of the sample. Input material: blood T cells: a sorted CD56 or NKG2C T cell subset, CD4+ or CD8+ T cells, or bulk PBMC T cells (not recorded which). The receptors come from a woman between 18 and 70 years old in good health.

The rearrangement uses TRBV5-1 and TRBJ2-7. The germline V gene encodes CDR1 SGHRS and CDR2 YFSETQ. CDR3 length: 15 residues. The CDR3 here is CASSLAEAHSYEQYF.

This chain joins TRBV5-1 and TRBJ2-5; checking the TCRdb D call of TRBD2 is not possible without DNA. This CDR3 region has 12 residues. Germline CDR1 is SGHRS and CDR2 is YFSETQ. The CDR3 sequence is CASSLGEGTQYF.

The J gene is TRBJ2-3, the V gene TRBV7-8. CDR1 and CDR2 from the germline V gene are SGHVS and FQNEAQ. CDR3 length: 16 amino acids. The CDR3 protein is CASSHPPVASTDTQYF.

CDR3 sequence: CASTTRSGANYGYTF. This chain links TRBV6-1 with TRBJ1-2; as DNA is missing, the TRBD1 call by TCRdb cannot be tested. Germline V gene sequence: CDR1 MNHNS, CDR2 SASEGT. The CDR3 runs to 15 residues.

The chain combines TRBV30 with TRBJ2-3; TCRdb calls TRBD2, which cannot be checked without DNA. Looked up from germline, CDR1 is GTSNPN and CDR2 is SVGIG (reference sequence). The CDR3 is 13 amino acids. The CDR3: CARESGGTDTQYF. Based on the CDR3 plus reference TRBV30 and TRBJ2-3, the full variable domain is SQTIHQWPATLVQPVGSPLSLECTVEGTSNPNLYWYRQAAGRGLQLLFYSVGIGQISSEVPQNLSASRPQDRQFILSSKKLLLSDSGFYLCARESGGTDTQYFGPGTRLTVL.

The V gene is TRBV4-3, the J gene TRBJ2-1; TCRdb selects TRBD1, and the lack of DNA leaves this call unchecked. In germline, CDR1 is LGHNA, CDR2 YSLEER. There are 17 residues in the CDR3. CDR3: CASSQETGPSSYNEQFF.

The rearrangement uses TRBV29-1 and TRBJ2-1; the TCRdb D gene call, TRBD1, has no DNA to confirm it. CDR1 SQVTM and CDR2 ANQGSEA come from the germline V gene. This CDR3 is built from 11 residues. CDR3: CSGGTGDEQFF.

The chain joins TRBV7-9 to TRBJ2-2; TCRdb indicates TRBD2, and absent DNA this call remains unverified. The V gene's germline CDR1 is SEHNR and CDR2 FQNEAQ (reference sequence). The CDR3 is 15 amino acids. CDR3 sequence reads: CASTPASGGAGELFF.

The chain is built from TRBV15 and TRBJ1-2. The CDR3 is 15 residues long. From germline, CDR1 is LNHNV and CDR2 YYDKDF (reference sequence). The CDR3 region is CATSSYSQGNYGYTF.

The chain uses TRBV9 and TRBJ2-7; absent DNA, TCRdb's TRBD1 call cannot be checked. The CDR3 runs 15 residues. Looked up from germline, CDR1 is SGDLS and CDR2 is YYNGEE. Here the CDR3 reads CASSVTGATFHEQYF.

V usage is TRBV4-3 and J usage is TRBJ2-1; TCRdb proposes TRBD2, but this gene call is untestable without DNA. The CDR3 loop spans 14 amino acids. Germline V gives CDR1 LGHNA, CDR2 YSLEER. The CDR3 reads CASSHGLHQNEQFF.

The genes are TRBV24-1 and TRBJ2-1; TCRdb selects TRBD2, and the lack of DNA leaves this call unchecked. Germline CDR1 and CDR2: KGHDR and SFDVKD. The CDR3 length is 18 residues. The CDR3 spells CATSDFDSTSGRENEQFF.

V usage is TRBV15 and J usage is TRBJ1-3; TCRdb proposes TRBD1, but this gene call is untestable without DNA. CDR1 and CDR2 from the germline V gene are LNHNV and YYDKDF (reference sequence). The CDR3 is 15 residues long. Here the CDR3 reads CATRVGSRSGNTIYF.

The genes are TRBV5-6 and TRBJ1-1; TCRdb selects TRBD1, and the lack of DNA leaves this call unchecked. The CDR3 covers 14 residues. Germline CDR1 and CDR2: SGHDT and YYEEEE. The CDR3 reads CASSLLQGHTEAFF.

This rearrangement joins TRBV6-2 or TRBV6-3 to TRBJ1-1; checking the TCRdb D call of TRBD1 is not possible without DNA. Germline V gene lookup returns CDR1 MNHEY and CDR2 SVGEGT. The CDR3 runs to 16 residues. CDR3 amino acids: CASRSGTGAPSAEAFF.

The chain links TRBV14 to TRBJ2-1; absent DNA, TCRdb's TRBD2 call cannot be checked. Germline values: CDR1 SGHDN, CDR2 FVKESK. The CDR3 spans 18 residues. The CDR3 here is CASSQRTSGRNIGDEQFF.

The chain combines TRBV10-1 with TRBJ2-3. This CDR3 contains 14 residues. Per the germline V gene, CDR1 is WNHNN and CDR2 is SYGVQD (reference sequence). CDR3 region: CASSKSPTTDTQYF.

The J gene is TRBJ2-5, the V gene TRBV9; the TCRdb D gene call, TRBD1, has no DNA to confirm it. Germline CDR1 and CDR2: SGDLS and YYNGEE. The CDR3 is 13 amino acids. The CDR3 sequence: CASSGRGTETQYF. The entire variable domain, with the rest obtained from reference TRBV9 and TRBJ2-5, is as follows: DSGVTQTPKHLITATGQRVTLRCSPRSGDLSVYWYQQSLDQGLQFLIQYYNGEERAKGNILERFSAQQFPDLHSELNLSSLELGDSALYFCASSGRGTETQYFGPGTRLLVL.

The rearrangement joins TRBV20-1 to TRBJ2-7; TCRdb proposes TRBD2, but this gene call is untestable without DNA. The CDR3 loop spans 18 amino acids. Germline V CDR1 and CDR2: DFQATT, SNEGSKA (reference sequence). CDR3: CSARDYGGSSGSSYEQYF.

The chain employs TRBV7-2 and TRBJ1-2; no DNA is available, so the TRBD1 call from TCRdb remains unchecked. From germline, CDR1 is SGHTA and CDR2 FQGNSA. The CDR3 extends over 14 amino acids. The CDR3 here is CASIPGPPFYGYTF. The full variable domain, rest sourced from reference TRBV7-2 and TRBJ1-2, is GAGVSQSPSNKVTEKGKDVELRCDPISGHTALYWYRQSLGQGLEFLIYFQGNSAPDKSGLPSDRFSAERTGGSVSTLTIQRTQQEDSAVYLCASIPGPPFYGYTFGSGTRLTVV.

The gene calls are TRBV15 and TRBJ2-5; with no DNA, the TCRdb D assignment of TRBD1 cannot be verified. The CDR3 is made up of 14 amino acids. CDR1 is LNHNV and CDR2 is YYDKDF in the germline V gene (reference sequence). CDR3 region: CATSRDPAPETQYF.

This rearrangement joins TRBV27 to TRBJ2-3; TCRdb calls TRBD2, which cannot be checked without DNA. Germline CDR1 and CDR2: MNHEY and SMNVEV (reference sequence). The CDR3 totals 17 residues. CDR3 sequence: CASSSPSGRALLATQYF.

The V and J genes are TRBV3-1 and TRBJ1-1. The CDR3 has 12 amino acids. Germline V gives CDR1 LGHDT, CDR2 YNNKEL (reference sequence). The CDR3 region is CASSQGGTEAFF.

The CDR3 sequence: CASSNQRGGLDTQYF. This chain joins TRBV11-2 and TRBJ2-3; absent DNA, TCRdb's TRBD2 call cannot be checked. Germline V gene lookup returns CDR1 SGHAT and CDR2 FQNNGV. The CDR3 covers 15 residues.

The chain is built from TRBV7-8 and TRBJ1-2. In germline, CDR1 is SGHVS, CDR2 FQNEAQ. This CDR3 comprises 16 residues. The CDR3: CASSLAGARTLYGYTF.

This chain links TRBV7-2 with TRBJ2-2; with no DNA, the TCRdb D assignment of TRBD2 cannot be verified. The CDR3 has 15 amino acids. Germline V CDR1 and CDR2: SGHTA, FQGNSA. The CDR3 spells CASSSGTRRSGELFF.

The chain is built from TRBV6-4 and TRBJ2-5; TCRdb proposes TRBD1, but this gene call is untestable without DNA. The CDR3 extends over 19 amino acids. Per the germline V gene, CDR1 is MRHNA and CDR2 is SNTAGT. Here the CDR3 reads CASSTRLLRGRRGQETQYF.